One sample yielded the 24 T cell receptor beta chains listed below, sequenced in a study of T cell responses to AZD1222 COVID-19 vaccine. Profiled with immunoSEQ multiplex PCR; TCRdb holds only in-frame clones, not every one. The data contain tens of thousands of clones, around 86% of them seen just once; the ten biggest clones take up around 19%. The sample in question was peripheral blood, obtained on day 0 of AZD1222 vaccination. Receptors originate from an adult in good health.

V usage is TRBV5-1 and J usage is TRBJ1-4; no definite D call. CDR3 size: 15 residues. The V gene lost 0 bases and the J gene lost 0 bases, with 6 bases spanning the gap. Germline assignment: CDR1 SGHRS and CDR2 YFSETQ. DNA of the CDR3: TGCGCCAGCAGCTTGGACGGATCAACTAATGAAAAACTGTTTTTT. Translated, it gives CASSLDGSTNEKLFF.

This clone was seen only once. The rearrangement links TRBV3-1 (or the pseudogene TRBV3-2) to TRBJ1-5; D is unclear. Germline lookup yields CDR1 LGHDT and CDR2 YNNKEL (reference sequence). This CDR3 contains 12 residues. V was clipped by 3 bases and J by 4 bases, with 4 bases between them. In DNA, the CDR3 is TGTGCCAGCAGCCAGCTTAATCAGCCCCAGCATTTT. This codes for CASSQLNQPQHF.

In its sample, this clone was seen a few times. The chain joins TRBV12-3 or TRBV12-4 to TRBJ1-2; D might be TRBD1 (5 bases). V was trimmed by 5 bases and J by 14 bases, leaving 21 bases between them. This CDR3 contains 13 residues. Here the CDR3 DNA reads TGTGCCAGCAGTGAGGGCAGGGCCCCCTTGGGGACCTTC. This sequence encodes CASSEGRAPLGTF.

This clone was picked up one time. The chain employs TRBV5-5 and TRBJ1-2; D is unclear. The V gene's germline CDR1 is SGHKS and CDR2 YYEKEE (reference sequence). V was pared by 0 bases and J by 2 bases, with 11 bases between. The CDR3 loop spans 15 amino acids. The chain's CDR3 is CASSLEQPTNYGYTF. The CDR3 region has the DNA TGTGCCAGCAGCTTGGAACAGCCAACCAACTATGGCTACACCTTC.

This chain connects TRBV19 to TRBJ2-2, with 9 positions matching TRBD1. The CDR3 totals 15 residues. J lost 5 bases, V lost 6 bases, and 7 bases had no gene match. CDR1 and CDR2 from the germline V gene are LNHDA and SQIVND (reference sequence). CDR3 coding DNA: TGTGCCAGTAGGCCGACAGGGGGTGGGACCGGGGAGCTGTTTTTT. Translated, it gives CASRPTGGGTGELFF.

The chain employs TRBV2 and TRBJ1-2, with unresolved D. CDR1 and CDR2 (germline): SNHLY, FYNNEI. This CDR3 has 13 amino acids. The V end lost 3 bases, the J end lost 4 bases, and 9 bases lay between the germline ends. The CDR3 nucleotides are TGTGCCAGCAGTGAGAGGCCCGGCTATGGCTACACCTTC. It is translated as CASSERPGYGYTF.

This chain links TRBV18 with TRBJ1-2, with D possibly matching TRBD1 (5 bases). Germline V gives CDR1 KGHSH, CDR2 LQKENI. The CDR3 has 13 amino acids. Trimming took 4 bases from V and 4 from J, leaving 10 bases between them. The CDR3 loop is CASSLDRAYGYTF. The CDR3 DNA is TGTGCCAGCTCACTAGACAGAGCCTATGGCTACACCTTC.

The genes are TRBV28 and TRBJ1-1, with D uncertain. Per the germline V gene, CDR1 is MDHEN and CDR2 is SYDVKM. This CDR3 contains 12 residues. V was shortened by 8 bases and J by 1 base, with 8 bases between the two germline ends. CDR3 region: CASEPGNTEAFF. CDR3 bases: TGTGCCAGCGAGCCCGGGAACACTGAAGCTTTCTTT.

V usage is TRBV6-5 and J usage is TRBJ1-5; D gene unclear. This CDR3 is 15 amino acids long. V shed 6 bases and J shed 2 bases, with 14 bases lying between them. The germline V gene has CDR1 MNHEY and CDR2 SVGAGI. The CDR3 DNA reads TGTGCCAGCAGGACCCGACACGAGGGCAATCAGCCCCAGCATTTT. It yields the protein CASRTRHEGNQPQHF.

The gene calls are TRBV15 and TRBJ1-3; a weak D match, TRBD1 (5 bases). The CDR3 is made up of 14 amino acids. Germline V gives CDR1 LNHNV, CDR2 YYDKDF (reference sequence). V dropped 8 bases and J dropped 0 bases, with 11 bases sitting between them. In nucleotides, the CDR3 is TGTGCCACCGGCTTGGGGGGCTCTGGAAACACCATATATTTT. It encodes CATGLGGSGNTIYF.

The chain has TRBV2 and TRBJ2-5, with 10 bases identical to TRBD2. V lost 3 bases, J lost 5 bases, and 12 bases stayed unmatched. In germline, CDR1 is SNHLY, CDR2 FYNNEI. CDR3 length: 17 residues. DNA for the CDR3: TGTGCCAGCAGTGATCCCTTGGCTAGCGGGGGAGTCGAGACCCAGTACTTC. Translating it yields CASSDPLASGGVETQYF.

The rearrangement links TRBV30 to TRBJ2-2, with D tentatively TRBD2 (6 bases). The CDR3 consists of 15 residues. Trimming removed 5 bases from V and 2 bases from J, with 15 bases in between. Germline CDR1 reads GTSNPN; CDR2 reads SVGIG (reference sequence). The CDR3 nucleotides read TGTGCCTGGGGACCCCGGGGGAGAAACACCGGGGAGCTGTTTTTT. Translation: CAWGPRGRNTGELFF.

The chain combines TRBV3-1 (or the pseudogene TRBV3-2) with TRBJ2-3; D uncertain. The CDR3 runs 13 residues. V was trimmed by 4 bases and J by 2 bases, leaving 7 bases between them. The germline V gene has CDR1 LGHDT and CDR2 YNNKEL (reference sequence). The CDR3 region has the DNA TGTGCCAGCAGCCGAAGGCTCACAGATACGCAGTATTTT. Residues: CASSRRLTDTQYF.

The chain links TRBV5-1 to TRBJ1-1, with TRBD1 as a possible D gene (5 bases). V was clipped by 0 bases and J by 3 bases, with 12 bases between them. CDR3 length equals 15 residues. Germline V gene data show CDR1 as SGHRS and CDR2 as YFSETQ. The DNA for the CDR3 is TGCGCCAGCAGCTTGGTCCCTCTAGGGGACACTGAAGCTTTCTTT. Its protein product is CASSLVPLGDTEAFF.

The V gene is TRBV19, the J gene TRBJ2-3; 8 bases match TRBD2. This CDR3 comprises 16 residues. Trimming at V came to 1 base and at J to 6 bases, leaving 9 bases not matched to a gene. In germline, CDR1 is LNHDA, CDR2 SQIVND (reference sequence). The CDR3 protein is CASSIGGSGVGDTQYF. Here the CDR3 DNA reads TGTGCCAGTAGTATAGGAGGTAGCGGGGTAGGGGATACGCAGTATTTT.

In regard to this clone: The same CDR3 can be traced to other DNA sequences in this sample. The V and J genes are TRBV14 and TRBJ2-3, with D maybe TRBD1 (6 bases). V was shortened by 0 bases and J by 6 bases, with 10 bases between the two germline ends. This CDR3 is 14 amino acids long. Germline V gives CDR1 SGHDN, CDR2 FVKESK. The CDR3 sequence: CASSQDRGGDTQYF. The CDR3 DNA sequence: TGTGCCAGCAGCCAAGACAGGGGCGGGGATACGCAGTATTTT.

The chain recombines TRBV5-1 with TRBJ1-3; D ambiguous. Trimming stripped 1 base from V and 8 bases from J, with 10 bases between. This CDR3 comprises 13 residues. Germline CDR1 reads SGHRS; CDR2 reads YFSETQ. The CDR3 loop reads CASSLSPRDTIYF. For the CDR3, the DNA is TGCGCCAGCAGCTTGTCTCCCCGGGACACCATATATTTT.

The rearrangement joins TRBV4-1 to TRBJ2-4; 10 bases map to TRBD1. Looked up from germline, CDR1 is MGHRA and CDR2 is YSYEKL. V dropped 3 bases and J dropped 5; count of bases not matched to a gene: 7. The CDR3 is made up of 16 amino acids. This CDR3 reads CASSHRQGAVENIQYF. The CDR3, as DNA: TGCGCCAGCAGCCACAGACAGGGGGCGGTGGAAAACATTCAGTACTTC.

This sequence joins TRBV30 and TRBJ1-1, with D hard to call. Deletions cut 7 bases from V and 2 bases from J, with 8 bases between. Germline CDR1 reads GTSNPN; CDR2 reads SVGIG (reference sequence). This CDR3 comprises 11 residues. The CDR3 spells CALGINTEAFF. CDR3 DNA: TGTGCCTTAGGTATTAACACTGAAGCTTTCTTT. Full variable domain (rest looked up from reference TRBV30 and TRBJ1-1): SQTIHQWPATLVQPVGSPLSLECTVEGTSNPNLYWYRQAAGRGLQLLFYSVGIGQISSEVPQNLSASRPQDRQFILSSKKLLLSDSGFYLCALGINTEAFFGQGTRLTVV.

This sequence joins TRBV6-1 and TRBJ1-2, with a tentative D call TRBD1 (5 bases). Germline V gene sequence: CDR1 MNHNS, CDR2 SASEGT. CDR3 length equals 14 residues. V was shortened by 3 bases and J by 4 bases, with 12 bases between the two germline ends. CDR3 sequence reads: CASSESGYGYGYTF. The DNA of the CDR3 is TGTGCCAGCAGTGAGTCAGGGTACGGCTATGGCTACACCTTC.

V and J are TRBV10-3 and TRBJ1-2; TRBD1 agrees at 9 bases. This CDR3 contains 15 residues. Germline CDR1 is ENHRY and CDR2 is SYGVKD. V lost 4 bases and J lost 3; bases outside the gene matches: 6. CDR3: CAISGRDREDYGYTF. The CDR3 DNA sequence: TGTGCCATCAGTGGCCGGGACAGGGAGGACTATGGCTACACCTTC.

This chain uses TRBV29-1 with TRBJ1-5; TRBD1 might be the D (6 bases). The CDR3 consists of 16 residues. CDR1 is SQVTM, CDR2 ANQGSEA, per germline. With 4 bases removed from V and 4 bases from J, the gap between germline ends came to 20 bases. CDR3 nucleotide sequence: TGCAGCGTTGTAGAGTACGGACAGATCCCGAATCAGCCCCAGCATTTT. Translated, it gives CSVVEYGQIPNQPQHF.

The rearrangement joins TRBV5-4 to TRBJ1-2; TRBD1 matches at 7 bases. Germline values: CDR1 SGHNT, CDR2 YYREEE (reference sequence). The CDR3 has 14 amino acids. With 3 bases clipped from V and 6 bases from J, the junction kept 8 bases outside the gene matches. The CDR3 DNA reads TGTGCCAGCAGCTCGGGACAGACCTTTCATGGCTACACCTTC. Translating it yields CASSSGQTFHGYTF.

The CDR3, as DNA: TGTGCCAGCAGTCAAACTACTGGGGGGGAGCTGTTTTTT. Translating it yields CASSQTTGGELFF. The V call is TRBV12-3 or TRBV12-4, the J call TRBJ2-2, with D hard to call. V lost 5 bases to trimming and J lost 8 bases, with 12 bases between them. This CDR3 comprises 13 residues.